This is a list of T cell receptor beta chains from one sample in a study of blood T cell repertoires in COVID-19. Sequencing used immunoSEQ multiplex PCR; TCRdb keeps in-frame clones, though not all of them. The table lists 25,000 to 35,000 clones, about 91% of them singletons, with over 2% in the top ten. What was sequenced was peripheral blood. Every receptor here comes from a man in his forties or fifties with active COVID-19. Both conserved end residues are part of each CDR3. A D gene is named only where the DNA matches it firmly. Not every row has a clone size; where given, it reads once, few, many or a size class.

>NA|NA|TRBV7-9|TRBJ1-4|13
TGTGCCAGCGAGGCAGATAATAATGAAAAACTGTTTTTT
CASEADNNEKLFF
>TRBD1|NA|TRBV4-2|TRBJ2-6|21
TGTGCCAGCAGCCCGTCTCTTTGGGGACAGGGGGCGTTACCTGGGGCCAACGTCCTGACTTTC
CASSPSLWGQGALPGANVLTF
>NA|once|TRBV18|TRBJ2-4|15
TGTGCCAGCTCACCATGGTCGGACTCCAAAAACATTCAGTACTTC
CASSPWSDSKNIQYF
>TRBD2|NA|TRBV9|TRBJ2-3|14
TGTGCCAGCAGCTCAAGCGGGAGAACAGATACGCAGTATTTT
CASSSSGRTDTQYF
>NA|NA|TRBV7-2|TRBJ2-5|15
TGTGCCAGCAGCTTTACAGGGTTGTCTCACGAGACCCAGTACTTC
CASSFTGLSHETQYF
>TRBD2|NA|TRBV7-8|TRBJ2-2|14
TGTGCCAACCGGAGGACTAGAAACACCGGGGAGCTGTTTTTT
CANRRTRNTGELFF
>NA|NA|TRBV11-2|TRBJ1-2|18
TGTGCCAGCAGCTTAGTACAGGGTAGGAGGCCCGATGGCTATGGCTACACCTTC
CASSLVQGRRPDGYGYTF
>NA|NA|TRBV6-4|TRBJ2-2|13
TGTGCCAGCAGTGACCTCGCGAGCGGGGAGCTGTTTTTT
CASSDLASGELFF
>TRBD1|NA|TRBV6-5|TRBJ1-1|14
TGTGCCAGCAACCTGGACAGGGGAGGCACTGAAGCTTTCTTT
CASNLDRGGTEAFF
>TRBD2|NA|TRBV7-9|TRBJ2-7|16
TGTGCCAGCAGCCCAGCAGGACTAGCGGGTTTCTACGAGCAGTACTTC
CASSPAGLAGFYEQYF
>NA|NA|TRBV7-9|TRBJ1-4|18
TGTGCCAGCAGCTCCCCGGAGGGGTCGGGCAGGACTAATGAAAAACTGTTTTTT
CASSSPEGSGRTNEKLFF
>TRBD1|once|TRBV5-1|TRBJ1-1|14
TGCGCCAGCAGCAAACAGGGGGCCGACACTGAAGCTTTCTTT
CASSKQGADTEAFF
>TRBD2|NA|TRBV30|TRBJ2-7|12
TGTGCCTGGGGACTAGTGTCCTACGAGCAGTACTTC
CAWGLVSYEQYF
>TRBD2|NA|TRBV29-1|TRBJ2-3|16
TGCAGCGTTGGTAGCGGGAGTGGTTTCATCACAGATACGCAGTATTTT
CSVGSGSGFITDTQYF
>TRBD1|NA|TRBV28|TRBJ1-2|15
TGTGCCAGCAGCACCGCCGGACAGGGCTCCTATGGCTACACCTTC
CASSTAGQGSYGYTF
>NA|NA|TRBV7-9|TRBJ2-1|16
TGTGCCAGCAGCGCGTACGGGACAAGCTCCTACAATGAGCAGTTCTTC
CASSAYGTSSYNEQFF
>TRBD1|NA|TRBV7-8|TRBJ2-4|15
TGTGCCAGCAGCGATCGAGGTGACAGGGCGTACATTCAGTACTTC
CASSDRGDRAYIQYF
>NA|NA|TRBV7-2|TRBJ1-3|13
TGTGCCAGCAGCTTAGCCCGGGGAAACACCATATATTTT
CASSLARGNTIYF
>TRBD1|once|TRBV5-1|TRBJ2-3|16
TGCGCCAGCAGCCCCGAAGGGGGCCGGGGCACAGATACGCAGTATTTT
CASSPEGGRGTDTQYF
>TRBD1|medium-sized|TRBV29-1|TRBJ2-7|13
TGCAGCGGTACAGGGGCCAACTCCTACGAGCAGTACTTC
CSGTGANSYEQYF
>NA|NA|TRBV29-1|TRBJ2-5|13
TGCAGCGTGTCAACGGGGGTAAAAGAGACCCAGTACTTC
CSVSTGVKETQYF
>NA|NA|TRBV3-1/TRBV3-2|TRBJ1-3|13
TGTGCCAGCAGCCCCAGCTCTGGAAACACCATATATTTT
CASSPSSGNTIYF
>TRBD1|NA|TRBV28|TRBJ1-2|16
TGTGCCAGCAGTGTCCAACCCGGGACAGGACACTATGGCTACACCTTC
CASSVQPGTGHYGYTF
>NA|NA|TRBV4-1|TRBJ2-7|13
TGCGCCAGCAGCCTGCAGGCCTACTACGAGCAGTACTTC
CASSLQAYYEQYF
>NA|NA|TRBV28|TRBJ2-3|16
TGTGCCAGCAGCTTGTTTATAGCGAGAAGCACAGATACGCAGTATTTT
CASSLFIARSTDTQYF
>NA|once|TRBV5-4|TRBJ1-4|14
TGTGCCAGCAGCTTGCAGTCGGGTAATGAAAAACTGTTTTTT
CASSLQSGNEKLFF
>TRBD2|NA|TRBV19|TRBJ2-1|17
TGTGCCAGTAGTGAACGGACTAGCGGTGGGGCCTACAATGAGCAGTTCTTC
CASSERTSGGAYNEQFF
>NA|NA|TRBV29-1|TRBJ2-7|12
TGCAGCGTCGAGGAGGAATCCTACGAGCAGTACTTC
CSVEEESYEQYF
>NA|NA|TRBV6-5|TRBJ2-7|14
TGTGCCAGCAGGGGGGCGGGAGCTAGTTACGAGCAGTACTTC
CASRGAGASYEQYF
>TRBD1|NA|TRBV15|TRBJ2-1|15
TGTGCCACCAGCAGGCGGGACAGGTTGAAGGATGAGCAGTTCTTC
CATSRRDRLKDEQFF
>TRBD1|NA|TRBV4-1|TRBJ1-5|16
TGCGCCAGCAGCCAACTCAGGGGGAACAGGGGGCAGCCCCAGCATTTT
CASSQLRGNRGQPQHF
>NA|NA|TRBV19|TRBJ1-2|13
TGTGAATCAGTAGTGGACATAATCTATGGCTACACCTTC
CESVVDIIYGYTF
>NA|NA|TRBV6-5|TRBJ2-6|13
TGTGCCAGCAACAGGGCTGGGGCCAACGTCCTGACTTTC
CASNRAGANVLTF
>TRBD1|NA|TRBV6-5|TRBJ1-6|14
TGTGCCAGCAGTTCCCCCAGGGGGAGTTCACCCCTCCACTTT
CASSSPRGSSPLHF
>NA|NA|TRBV2|TRBJ1-6|15
TGTGCCAGCAGTCCGGGGGGCAGGGTAGGCTCACCCCTCCACTTT
CASSPGGRVGSPLHF
>NA|NA|TRBV6-4|TRBJ2-3|14
TGTGCCAGCAGTGACTCAAGGGGAGGAGATACGCAGTATTTT
CASSDSRGGDTQYF
>NA|NA|TRBV3-1/TRBV3-2|TRBJ2-3|13
TGTGCCAGCAGCCCTAAGCTCCCGGATACGCAGTATTTT
CASSPKLPDTQYF
>TRBD2|once|TRBV3-1/TRBV3-2|TRBJ2-7|15
TGTGCCAGCAGCCAAGACCTAGCGGGAGGCCGGGAGCAGTACTTC
CASSQDLAGGREQYF
>NA|NA|TRBV5-1|TRBJ1-1|14
TGCGCCAGCAGCTTGGGCCAGGTCCCCACTGAAGCTTTCTTT
CASSLGQVPTEAFF
>NA|NA|TRBV5-6|TRBJ2-5|14
TGTGCCAGCTCCTTTGTAGGAGGGGAGGAGACCCAGTACTTC
CASSFVGGEETQYF
>NA|NA|TRBV30|TRBJ1-5|12
TGTGCCTGGAGCGGGAGCAATCAGCCCCAGCATTTT
CAWSGSNQPQHF
>NA|NA|TRBV6-1|TRBJ1-5|14
TGTGCCAGCAGTGACCCAAAAAGCAATCAGCCCCAGCATTTT
CASSDPKSNQPQHF
>NA|NA|TRBV18|TRBJ2-1|14
TGTGCCAGCTCACGGCTTAGCGCCGACAATGAGCAGTTCTTC
CASSRLSADNEQFF